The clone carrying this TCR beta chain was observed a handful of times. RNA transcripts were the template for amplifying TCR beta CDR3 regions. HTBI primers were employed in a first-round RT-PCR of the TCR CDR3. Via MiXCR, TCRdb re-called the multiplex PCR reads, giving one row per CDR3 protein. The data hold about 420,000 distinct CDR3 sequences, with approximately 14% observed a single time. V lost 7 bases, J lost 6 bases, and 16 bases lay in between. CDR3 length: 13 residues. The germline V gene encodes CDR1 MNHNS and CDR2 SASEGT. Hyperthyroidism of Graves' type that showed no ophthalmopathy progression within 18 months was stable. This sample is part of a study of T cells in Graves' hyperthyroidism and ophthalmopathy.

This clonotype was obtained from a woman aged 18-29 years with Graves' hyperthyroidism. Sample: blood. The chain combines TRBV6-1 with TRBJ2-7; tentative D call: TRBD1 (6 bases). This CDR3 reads CASTQGYGSEQYF. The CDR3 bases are TGTGCCAGCACCCAGGGGTATGGGAGCGAGCAGTACTTC.